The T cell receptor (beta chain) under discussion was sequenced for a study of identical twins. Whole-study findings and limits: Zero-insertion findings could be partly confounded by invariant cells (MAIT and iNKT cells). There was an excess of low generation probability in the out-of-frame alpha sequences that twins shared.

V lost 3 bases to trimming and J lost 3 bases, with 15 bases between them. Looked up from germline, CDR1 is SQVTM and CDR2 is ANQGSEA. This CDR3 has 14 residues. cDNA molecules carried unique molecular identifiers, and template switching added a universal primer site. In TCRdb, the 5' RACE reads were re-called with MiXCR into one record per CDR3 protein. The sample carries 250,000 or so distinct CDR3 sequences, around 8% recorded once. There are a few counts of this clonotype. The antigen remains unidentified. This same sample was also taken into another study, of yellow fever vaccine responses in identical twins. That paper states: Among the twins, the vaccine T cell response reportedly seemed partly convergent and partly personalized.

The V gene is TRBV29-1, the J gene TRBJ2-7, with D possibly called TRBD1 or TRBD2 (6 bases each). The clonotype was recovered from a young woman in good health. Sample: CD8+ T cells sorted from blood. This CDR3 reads CSVELEGGVYEQYF. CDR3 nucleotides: TGCAGCGTTGAGCTGGAGGGGGGCGTCTACGAGCAGTACTTC.